This passage covers 32 T cell receptor beta chains from one sample sequenced in a study of blood T cell repertoires in COVID-19. Assay: immunoSEQ multiplex PCR; the TCRdb copy retains only in-frame clones and omits some. This table holds about 15,000 clones, just under 90% found once. Sequenced sample: peripheral blood. These receptors were taken from a human donor in a cohort sampled during active COVID-19.

The rearrangement joins TRBV19 to TRBJ2-1; 8 bases map to TRBD2. The CDR3 loop spans 15 amino acids. Germline assignment: CDR1 LNHDA and CDR2 SQIVND (reference sequence). The V segment lost 3 bases and the J segment 4 bases; nucleotides outside the gene matches: 5. The CDR3 sequence is CASSISGGRYNEQFF. In DNA form, the CDR3 reads TGTGCCAGTAGTATCTCGGGGGGGCGATACAATGAGCAGTTCTTC.

The gene calls are TRBV4-1 and TRBJ2-7; 11 bases map to TRBD2. Germline V gene sequence: CDR1 MGHRA, CDR2 YSYEKL. The ends lost 6 bases at V and 7 bases at J; junction bases unmatched: 11. The CDR3 contains 15 residues. CDR3: CASRDIAGGRREQYF. The CDR3 nucleotides are TGCGCCAGCAGAGACATAGCGGGGGGGCGTCGGGAGCAGTACTTC.

J is TRBJ1-2 and V is TRBV7-3; tentative D call: TRBD1 (5 bases). The V end lost 6 bases, the J end lost 2 bases, and 10 bases lay between the germline ends. Germline V gene sequence: CDR1 SGHTA, CDR2 FQGTGA. This CDR3 has 13 residues. The CDR3 protein is CASRPGGNYGYTF. CDR3 bases: TGTGCCAGCAGGCCCGGGGGGAACTATGGCTACACCTTC.

This chain links TRBV6-2 or TRBV6-3 with TRBJ1-2, with a possible D match to TRBD1 (5 bases). Germline CDR1 reads MNHEY; CDR2 reads SVGEGT. This CDR3 has 15 residues. V was pared by 4 bases and J by 2 bases, with 14 bases between. The chain's CDR3 is CASSSSTARNYGYTF. Written as DNA, the CDR3 is TGTGCCAGCAGTTCATCGACAGCCCGAAACTATGGCTACACCTTC.

This clone was seen once. The chain joins TRBV13 to TRBJ1-2, with a tentative D call TRBD1 (6 bases). The CDR3 has 14 residues. CDR1 is PRHDT and CDR2 is FYEKMQ in the germline V gene (reference sequence). V dropped 7 bases and J dropped 7 bases, with 19 bases sitting between them. This CDR3 reads CASNFLQTGGGYTF. In nucleotides, the CDR3 is TGTGCCAGCAACTTCTTACAGACAGGTGGTGGCTACACCTTC. Supplemented by reference TRBV13 and TRBJ1-2, the full variable domain reads AAGVIQSPRHLIKEKRETATLKCYPIPRHDTVYWYQQGPGQDPQFLISFYEKMQSDKGSIPDRFSAQQFSDYHSELNMSSLELGDSALYFCASNFLQTGGGYTFGSGTRLTVV.

The chain has TRBV3-1 (or the pseudogene TRBV3-2) and TRBJ2-1; 10 nucleotides align to TRBD2. CDR1 and CDR2 (germline): LGHDT, YNNKEL (reference sequence). V lost 0 bases to trimming and J lost 8 bases; unmatched junction nucleotides: 13. The CDR3 contains 18 residues. CDR3 residues: CASSQDGSSGGHRDEQFF. In nucleotides, the CDR3 is TGTGCCAGCAGCCAAGACGGGTCTAGCGGGGGCCATCGGGATGAGCAGTTCTTC.

This chain joins TRBV5-8 and TRBJ1-5, with 7 bases identical to TRBD1. V gave up 4 bases and J gave up 6 bases; unmatched junction bases: 4. This CDR3 is 13 amino acids long. CDR1 is SGHTS, CDR2 YDEGEE, per germline. The CDR3 here is CASSQGGGQPQHF. CDR3 DNA: TGTGCCAGCAGCCAGGGGGGCGGTCAGCCCCAGCATTTT.

V usage is TRBV2 and J usage is TRBJ2-7; 8 bases are a match to TRBD1. The CDR3 spans 16 residues. Germline V gives CDR1 SNHLY, CDR2 FYNNEI. The J segment lost 5 bases and the V segment lost 5 bases, leaving 14 bases of the junction unmatched. The CDR3 region is CASSYTYGQGQDEQYF. CDR3 nucleotides: TGTGCCAGCAGTTACACCTACGGACAGGGTCAAGACGAGCAGTACTTC. The entire variable domain, with the rest obtained from reference TRBV2 and TRBJ2-7, is as follows: EPEVTQTPSHQVTQMGQEVILRCVPISNHLYFYWYRQILGQKVEFLVSFYNNEISEKSEIFDDQFSVERPDGSNFTLKIRSTKLEDSAMYFCASSYTYGQGQDEQYFGPGTRLTVT.

The V call is TRBV6-6, the J call TRBJ2-1; D may be TRBD2 (6 bases). CDR1 and CDR2 from the germline V gene are MNHNY and SVGAGI (reference sequence). Trimming took 6 bases from V and 7 from J, leaving 10 bases between them. The CDR3 is made up of 12 amino acids. CDR3 in DNA: TGTGCCAGCAGCCCCGGGGGTAATGAGCAGTTCTTC. Translation: CASSPGGNEQFF.

The chain combines TRBV2 with TRBJ1-4, with 7 bases identical to TRBD1. Germline V lookup: CDR1 SNHLY, CDR2 FYNNEI. Trimming at V came to 4 bases and at J to 7 bases, leaving 9 bases not matched to a gene. The CDR3 runs 15 residues. The CDR3 protein is CASSGRGQRTEKLFF. The CDR3 nucleotides are TGTGCCAGCAGTGGCAGGGGACAGAGAACTGAAAAACTGTTTTTT.

This clone was seen just once. The chain carries TRBV4-2 and TRBJ2-1; TRBD2 aligns across 14 bases. Trimming cost V 4 bases and J 9 bases; bases outside gene matches: 2. CDR1 and CDR2 from the germline V gene are LGHNA and YNFKEQ. This CDR3 contains 14 residues. CDR3 protein: CASSRLAGGGEQFF. The CDR3 DNA is TGTGCCAGCAGCCGACTAGCGGGAGGGGGTGAGCAGTTCTTC.

The chain uses TRBV7-8 and TRBJ2-7; TRBD2 is a possible D gene (6 bases). In germline, CDR1 is SGHVS, CDR2 FQNEAQ. The CDR3 covers 12 residues. V was cut by 6 bases and J by 3 bases, with 9 bases left in between. The CDR3 region is CASRGLVYEQYF. DNA of the CDR3: TGTGCCAGCAGGGGACTTGTCTACGAGCAGTACTTC. Filled out from reference TRBV7-8 and TRBJ2-7, the complete variable domain reads GAGVSQSPRYKVAKRGQDVALRCDPISGHVSLFWYQQALGQGPEFLTYFQNEAQLDKSGLPSDRFFAERPEGSVSTLKIQRTQQEDSAVYLCASRGLVYEQYFGPGTRLTVT.

The chain carries TRBV28 and TRBJ1-1, with a possible D match to TRBD1 (5 bases). This CDR3 has 15 amino acids. Trimming removed 3 bases at V and 3 bases at J, with 14 bases between. Germline V gene lookup returns CDR1 MDHEN and CDR2 SYDVKM. CDR3 in amino acids: CASSLSVRRDTEAFF. The CDR3 DNA reads as TGTGCCAGCAGTTTGTCGGTTCGCAGGGACACTGAAGCTTTCTTT.

The chain carries TRBV9 and TRBJ1-3; D is unresolved. Looked up from germline, CDR1 is SGDLS and CDR2 is YYNGEE. The CDR3 spans 17 residues. V lost 1 base and J 1 base, leaving 15 bases between the germline ends. The CDR3 nucleotides are TGTGCCAGCAGCGTAACAGCCCTAAGCTATTCTGGAAACACCATATATTTT. Protein sequence: CASSVTALSYSGNTIYF.

The V gene is TRBV28, the J gene TRBJ1-1; D may be TRBD1 (5 bases). Trimming left V 3 bases short and J 1 base short, with 12 bases between. This CDR3 contains 15 residues. The germline CDR1 and CDR2 sequences are MDHEN and SYDVKM. The CDR3 DNA reads TGTGCCAGCAGTTTCTGGAGGGGCCCGAACACTGAAGCTTTCTTT. Amino acid sequence: CASSFWRGPNTEAFF. The complete variable domain, with remaining parts taken from reference TRBV28 and TRBJ1-1, reads DVKVTQSSRYLVKRTGEKVFLECVQDMDHENMFWYRQDPGLGLRLIYFSYDVKMKEKGDIPEGYSVSREKKERFSLILESASTNQTSMYLCASSFWRGPNTEAFFGQGTRLTVV.

This clone was observed once. This chain connects TRBV2 to TRBJ1-5, with 7 bases aligning to TRBD1. This CDR3 region has 15 residues. Germline V gene lookup returns CDR1 SNHLY and CDR2 FYNNEI. The junction had 5 bases not matched to a gene; V was cut back by 2 bases and J by 4 bases. The CDR3 DNA sequence: TGTGCCAGCAGTGAACCGGGACAGCAAAATCAGCCCCAGCATTTT. It translates to CASSEPGQQNQPQHF.

The rearrangement joins TRBV7-9 to TRBJ2-6; D is possibly TRBD2 (6 bases). Trimming pared 9 bases from V and 0 bases from J, leaving 12 bases between. The CDR3 runs to 15 residues. Germline-derived CDR1 and CDR2 are SEHNR and FQNEAQ (reference sequence). CDR3 loop: CARGLSLSGANVLTF. DNA of the CDR3: TGTGCCAGGGGACTGTCCCTCTCTGGGGCCAACGTCCTGACTTTC.

The chain has TRBV10-3 and TRBJ1-2; no clear D gene. This CDR3 comprises 14 residues. V was shortened by 0 bases and J by 2 bases, with 7 bases between the two germline ends. Germline CDR1 reads ENHRY; CDR2 reads SYGVKD. The chain's CDR3 is CAISESAGNYGYTF. The CDR3 DNA is TGTGCCATCAGTGAGTCTGCGGGAAACTATGGCTACACCTTC.

This clone is a singleton in its sample. V usage is TRBV27 and J usage is TRBJ1-3; D gene unclear. The germline V gene encodes CDR1 MNHEY and CDR2 SMNVEV (reference sequence). The length of the CDR3 is 17 residues. Trimming took off 5 bases at V and 0 bases at J, with 17 bases between the two ends. CDR3 amino acids: CASSSGTQASSGNTIYF. In DNA, the CDR3 is TGTGCCAGCAGTAGTGGTACGCAGGCATCCTCTGGAAACACCATATATTTT.

The chain employs TRBV12-5 and TRBJ2-1, with D possibly being TRBD1 (9 bases). CDR3 length: 15 amino acids. V lost 6 bases and J lost 5, with 17 bases in between. The V gene's germline CDR1 is LGHNT and CDR2 FRNRAP. The CDR3 region is CASGRGGQGDNEQFF. The DNA of the CDR3 is TGTGCTAGTGGCCGGGGGGGACAGGGAGACAATGAGCAGTTCTTC. Based on the CDR3 plus reference TRBV12-5 and TRBJ2-1, the full variable domain is DARVTQTPRHKVTEMGQEVTMRCQPILGHNTVFWYRQTMMQGLELLAYFRNRAPLDDSGMPKDRFSAEMPDATLATLKIQPSEPRDSAVYFCASGRGGQGDNEQFFGPGTRLTVL.

V and J are TRBV30 and TRBJ2-3; 7 bases match TRBD1. This CDR3 has 13 residues. V was clipped by 3 bases and J by 0 bases; unmatched bases: 0. Germline V gives CDR1 GTSNPN, CDR2 SVGIG (reference sequence). CDR3 protein: CAWSRGSTDTQYF. CDR3 in DNA: TGTGCCTGGAGCAGGGGGAGCACAGATACGCAGTATTTT. The whole variable domain, remainder taken from reference TRBV30 and TRBJ2-3, is SQTIHQWPATLVQPVGSPLSLECTVEGTSNPNLYWYRQAAGRGLQLLFYSVGIGQISSEVPQNLSASRPQDRQFILSSKKLLLSDSGFYLCAWSRGSTDTQYFGPGTRLTVL.

This clone was counted once. The rearrangement uses TRBV9 and TRBJ2-2, with D perhaps matching TRBD2 (5 bases). The germline V gene has CDR1 SGDLS and CDR2 YYNGEE. This CDR3 is 12 amino acids long. Trimming shortened V by 7 bases and J by 5 bases, and 9 bases separated the two germline ends. CDR3 region: CASQRGTGELFF. The CDR3 DNA reads as TGTGCCAGCCAACGGGGAACCGGGGAGCTGTTTTTT.

This clone was observed a handful of times. The chain links TRBV27 to TRBJ2-1; no firm D call. V shed 3 bases and J shed 5 bases, with 5 bases lying between them. The CDR3 has 12 amino acids. Per the germline V gene, CDR1 is MNHEY and CDR2 is SMNVEV (reference sequence). The CDR3 DNA is TGTGCCAGCAGTTTCAGTGACAATGAGCAGTTCTTC. Translation gives CASSFSDNEQFF.

V and J are TRBV12-3 or TRBV12-4 and TRBJ2-7; 7 positions agree with TRBD1. Unmatched junction bases numbered 4, after V lost 5 bases and J lost 3 bases. The CDR3 length is 13 residues. The CDR3 coding sequence is TGTGCCAGCAGTCTGGGACAGAACTACGAGCAGTACTTC. Its translation is CASSLGQNYEQYF.

The gene calls are TRBV29-1 and TRBJ1-3; 8 nucleotides align to TRBD1. The CDR3 has 14 residues. With V trimmed by 0 bases and J by 8 bases, 6 bases remained unmatched. CDR1 is SQVTM, CDR2 ANQGSEA, per germline. This CDR3 is CSVEDRTGRDTIYF. In nucleotides, the CDR3 is TGCAGCGTTGAAGACAGGACAGGGAGGGACACCATATATTTT.

This clone came up a few times. The J gene is TRBJ2-1, the V gene TRBV30, with D possibly TRBD2 on 5 matching bases. CDR3 size: 14 residues. Trimming stripped 6 bases from V and 4 bases from J, with 16 bases between. CDR1 GTSNPN and CDR2 SVGIG come from the germline V gene (reference sequence). The CDR3 is CACESGTNYNEQFF. The CDR3 bases are TGTGCCTGCGAAAGCGGAACTAATTACAATGAGCAGTTCTTC. Combining the CDR3 with reference TRBV30 and TRBJ2-1 gives the whole variable domain SQTIHQWPATLVQPVGSPLSLECTVEGTSNPNLYWYRQAAGRGLQLLFYSVGIGQISSEVPQNLSASRPQDRQFILSSKKLLLSDSGFYLCACESGTNYNEQFFGPGTRLTVL.

V gene TRBV29-1 combines with J gene TRBJ1-1; possibly TRBD1 for D (5 bases). CDR3 length: 16 amino acids. CDR1 is SQVTM and CDR2 is ANQGSEA in the germline V gene. Trimming took 4 bases from V and 1 from J, leaving 19 bases between them. Written as DNA, the CDR3 is TGCAGCGTTGGGGGGGTTACCGGGACGGGGAACACTGAAGCTTTCTTT. As protein: CSVGGVTGTGNTEAFF.

The chain combines TRBV18 with TRBJ2-1; tentative D call: TRBD2 (6 bases). The germline V gene has CDR1 KGHSH and CDR2 LQKENI. CDR3 length: 17 amino acids. The germline V and J ends were trimmed by 3 bases and 7 bases, with 22 bases remaining between them. CDR3 residues: CASSPWGEDYGANEQFF. The CDR3 coding sequence is TGTGCCAGCTCACCCTGGGGTGAGGACTATGGGGCGAATGAGCAGTTCTTC.

This chain uses TRBV2 with TRBJ2-7, with 12 bases aligning to TRBD2. Germline V gives CDR1 SNHLY, CDR2 FYNNEI. The junction had 6 bases not matched to a gene; V was cut back by 7 bases and J by 2 bases. The CDR3 has 15 residues. The CDR3 DNA reads as TGTGCCAGCAACCTGGGACTAGCGGGTACCTACGAGCAGTACTTC. Its translation: CASNLGLAGTYEQYF.

This clone was counted only a few times. The rearrangement links TRBV5-1 to TRBJ1-2, with 9 bases lining up with TRBD1. The junction had 8 bases not matched to a gene; V was cut back by 0 bases and J by 8 bases. This CDR3 has 15 amino acids. Per the germline V gene, CDR1 is SGHRS and CDR2 is YFSETQ. The CDR3 sequence: CASSLDARQGGGYTF. In DNA, the CDR3 is TGCGCCAGCAGCTTGGACGCTAGACAGGGGGGAGGCTACACCTTC. The full variable domain, rest sourced from reference TRBV5-1 and TRBJ1-2, is KAGVTQTPRYLIKTRGQQVTLSCSPISGHRSVSWYQQTPGQGLQFLFEYFSETQRNKGNFPGRFSGRQFSNSRSEMNVSTLELGDSALYLCASSLDARQGGGYTFGSGTRLTVV.

The chain is built from TRBV19 and TRBJ2-2, with 10 bases lining up with TRBD1. The ends lost 8 bases at V and 5 bases at J; junction bases unmatched: 11. This CDR3 has 16 amino acids. Germline loops: CDR1 LNHDA, CDR2 SQIVND (reference sequence). The CDR3 loop reads CASFPMDRGWTGELFF. The CDR3 coding sequence is TGTGCCAGTTTCCCAATGGACAGGGGGTGGACCGGGGAGCTGTTTTTT.

The chain employs TRBV10-1 and TRBJ2-7; D remains unclear. The CDR3 extends over 12 amino acids. Trimming cost V 7 bases and J 3 bases, with 10 bases left between them. Germline V gene lookup returns CDR1 WNHNN and CDR2 SYGVQD (reference sequence). In DNA, the CDR3 is TGCGCCAGCACCCCGAGGAACTACGAGCAGTACTTC. Translation gives CASTPRNYEQYF.